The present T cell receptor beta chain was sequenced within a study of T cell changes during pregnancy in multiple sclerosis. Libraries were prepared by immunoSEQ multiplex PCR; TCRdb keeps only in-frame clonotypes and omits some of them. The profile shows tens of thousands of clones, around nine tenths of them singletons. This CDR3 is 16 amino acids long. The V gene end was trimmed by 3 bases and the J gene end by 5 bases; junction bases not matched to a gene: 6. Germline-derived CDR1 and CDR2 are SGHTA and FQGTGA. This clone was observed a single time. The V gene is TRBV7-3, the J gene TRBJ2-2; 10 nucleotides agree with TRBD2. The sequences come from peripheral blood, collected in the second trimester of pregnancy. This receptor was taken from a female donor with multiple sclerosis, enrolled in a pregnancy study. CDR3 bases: TGTGCCAGCAGCTTTCTAGCGGGAGATCAGACCGGGGAGCTGTTTTTT. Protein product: CASSFLAGDQTGELFF.